Each of the 3 T cell receptor beta chains below was sequenced from the same sample in a study of shared clonotypes between healthy human individuals. Profiled with immunoSEQ multiplex PCR; TCRdb holds only in-frame clones, not every one. The repertoire holds around 1.5 million clones, with around 98% as singletons. Material: naive CD4+ T cells sorted from blood. As to subset: CD45RA+ positively selected. Receptors were obtained from a man aged 25-40 years in good health.

Comment on this clone: The same CDR3 also results from other DNA sequences found in this sample. The chain is built from TRBV5-1 and TRBJ2-7; 9 bases are a match to TRBD2. The ends lost 4 bases at V and 0 bases at J; junction bases unmatched: 5. Germline V gene sequence: CDR1 SGHRS, CDR2 YFSETQ. This CDR3 has 15 residues. In nucleotides, the CDR3 is TGCGCCAGCAGCGCGACTAGCGGAAGCTCCTACGAGCAGTACTTC. This sequence encodes CASSATSGSSYEQYF. The whole variable domain, remainder taken from reference TRBV5-1 and TRBJ2-7, is KAGVTQTPRYLIKTRGQQVTLSCSPISGHRSVSWYQQTPGQGLQFLFEYFSETQRNKGNFPGRFSGRQFSNSRSEMNVSTLELGDSALYLCASSATSGSSYEQYFGPGTRLTVT.

The CDR3 loop is CASSLGLGSSQETQYF. The CDR3 nucleotides read TGTGCCAGCAGCTTGGGGTTAGGTAGCTCTCAAGAGACCCAGTACTTC. The chain joins TRBV5-8 to TRBJ2-5; D is unresolved. CDR1 and CDR2 from the germline V gene are SGHTS and YDEGEE. Trimming stripped 0 bases from V and 2 bases from J, with 14 bases between. The CDR3 runs 16 residues.

In the case of this clone: This sample also contains other DNA sequences that code for the same CDR3. V gene TRBV5-1 combines with J gene TRBJ2-3; D not certain. Per the germline V gene, CDR1 is SGHRS and CDR2 is YFSETQ. The CDR3 runs to 13 residues. V lost 2 bases and J 2 bases, leaving 6 bases between the germline ends. Here the CDR3 reads CASSFGSTDTQYF. The DNA for the CDR3 is TGCGCCAGCAGCTTTGGGTCCACAGATACGCAGTATTTT.